This passage covers 20 T cell receptor beta chains from one sample sequenced in a study of T cell responses to AZD1222 COVID-19 vaccine. Here immunoSEQ multiplex PCR was the method, and the copy in TCRdb shows in-frame clones only, minus some. This sample has 150,000 or so clones; 85% to 90% occur once, and the top ten carry 4.3%. The sequencing here drew on peripheral blood, taken 28 days after the second dose of the MenACWY control vaccine. The receptors stem from an adult who received the MenACWY meningococcal vaccine as a control.

V usage is TRBV7-9 and J usage is TRBJ1-2; no reliable D call. Germline loops: CDR1 SEHNR, CDR2 FQNEAQ (reference sequence). The CDR3 spans 11 residues. V was trimmed by 6 bases and J by 2 bases, leaving 4 bases between them. In DNA, the CDR3 is TGTGCCAGCAGTCTGAACTATGGCTACACCTTC. Translated, it gives CASSLNYGYTF.

A single count supports this clone. CDR3 DNA: TGCGCCAGCAGCTTGGGAGCTAACACTGAAGCTTTCTTT. Translating it yields CASSLGANTEAFF. V gene TRBV5-1 combines with J gene TRBJ1-1, with D uncertain. The germline V and J ends were trimmed by 0 bases and 2 bases, with 5 bases remaining between them. The germline V gene encodes CDR1 SGHRS and CDR2 YFSETQ. The CDR3 runs to 13 residues.

This clone showed up just once. This rearrangement joins TRBV7-2 to TRBJ1-2; D is perhaps TRBD1 (5 bases). This CDR3 is 14 amino acids long. Germline V gene lookup returns CDR1 SGHTA and CDR2 FQGNSA. V was clipped by 4 bases and J by 3 bases, with 12 bases between them. The CDR3 loop is CASSYSTGYYGYTF. CDR3 nucleotide sequence: TGTGCCAGCAGCTATTCCACAGGCTACTATGGCTACACCTTC.

Remarks on this clone: Other DNA sequences from this sample encode an identical CDR3 as well. The chain employs TRBV6-5 and TRBJ2-7; TRBD1 matches 10 bases. Per the germline V gene, CDR1 is MNHEY and CDR2 is SVGAGI. This CDR3 contains 14 residues. V gave up 6 bases and J gave up 3 bases; unmatched junction bases: 5. The CDR3, as DNA: TGTGCCAGCAGCTATGGACAGGGGGGCTACGAGCAGTACTTC. Translation: CASSYGQGGYEQYF.

This clone was detected once. The genes are TRBV28 and TRBJ2-1, with 12 nucleotides matching TRBD2. Germline assignment: CDR1 MDHEN and CDR2 SYDVKM. There are 15 residues in the CDR3. After removal of 3 bases from V and 6 bases from J, the junction contained 3 bases not matched to a gene. The CDR3 region is CASSLTSGRGNEQFF. DNA of the CDR3: TGTGCCAGCAGTTTGACTAGCGGGAGAGGCAATGAGCAGTTCTTC.

The chain carries TRBV7-2 and TRBJ2-7; 8 nucleotides line up with TRBD2. CDR1 and CDR2 (germline): SGHTA, FQGNSA. CDR3 length equals 14 residues. The junction had 8 bases not matched to a gene; V was cut back by 5 bases and J by 5 bases. The CDR3 loop reads CASSPGLGWNEQYF. Here the CDR3 DNA reads TGTGCCAGCAGCCCGGGACTAGGGTGGAACGAGCAGTACTTC.

The CDR3, as DNA: TGTGCCACCAGCAGAGATTCGGGGACAGGTCCCCCGGGCGAGCAGTACTTC. Amino acid sequence: CATSRDSGTGPPGEQYF. The chain employs TRBV15 and TRBJ2-7, with 8 bases that match TRBD1. The length of the CDR3 is 17 residues. Germline CDR1 is LNHNV and CDR2 is YYDKDF (reference sequence). Unmatched junction bases numbered 13, after V lost 0 bases and J lost 6 bases.

The rearrangement uses TRBV15 and TRBJ1-1, with D unclear. The CDR3 length is 13 residues. V lost 2 bases and J lost 3, with 7 bases in between. Germline CDR1 LNHNV, CDR2 YYDKDF (reference sequence). The CDR3 region is CATSRNGYTEAFF. CDR3 nucleotide sequence: TGTGCCACCAGCAGAAATGGGTACACTGAAGCTTTCTTT.

This clone was picked up one time. The V gene is TRBV4-3, the J gene TRBJ1-2; 11 bases agree with TRBD1. The V segment lost 3 bases and the J segment 6 bases; nucleotides outside the gene matches: 9. The CDR3 runs 16 residues. Germline V gene sequence: CDR1 LGHNA, CDR2 YSLEER. CDR3 DNA sequence: TGCGCCAGCAGCCAGGACCCGGGACAGGGGGAGGATGGCTACACCTTC. This gives the protein CASSQDPGQGEDGYTF.

The rearrangement links TRBV4-3 to TRBJ2-3; 7 bases line up with TRBD2. With 3 bases clipped from V and 4 bases from J, the junction kept 16 bases outside the gene matches. Per germline, CDR1 LGHNA and CDR2 YSLEER. CDR3 length: 18 amino acids. CDR3 protein: CASSQGGTPHSSSDTQYF. DNA of the CDR3: TGCGCCAGCAGCCAGGGGGGGACTCCCCATTCCTCCTCAGATACGCAGTATTTT.

This chain uses TRBV10-3 with TRBJ2-1; TRBD2 matches at 9 bases. The CDR3 totals 14 residues. Looked up from germline, CDR1 is ENHRY and CDR2 is SYGVKD. Unmatched junction bases numbered 4, after V lost 4 bases and J lost 6 bases. For the CDR3, the DNA is TGTGCCATCAGTGTGCAGCGGGAGGCCAATGAGCAGTTCTTC. As protein: CAISVQREANEQFF.

The rearrangement uses TRBV24-1 and TRBJ1-1; D unclear. CDR3 length equals 13 residues. The V end lost 1 base, the J end lost 0 bases, and 2 bases lay between the germline ends. Per the germline V gene, CDR1 is KGHDR and CDR2 is SFDVKD. The CDR3 coding sequence is TGTGCCACCAGTGATTTTCTGAACACTGAAGCTTTCTTT. Translating gives CATSDFLNTEAFF.

V usage is TRBV18 and J usage is TRBJ2-7, with 13 bases identical to TRBD2. The CDR3 is 18 residues long. The V and J ends lost 2 bases and 2 bases, in that order; junction bases with no gene match: 9. The germline CDR1 and CDR2 sequences are KGHSH and LQKENI. CDR3 DNA: TGTGCCAGCTCACCATCCATGGCCGGGACTAGCGGGGCCTACGAGCAGTACTTC. Its protein is CASSPSMAGTSGAYEQYF.

The V and J genes are TRBV27 and TRBJ2-5; D uncertain. V lost 3 bases and J lost 7, with 12 bases in between. The CDR3 spans 13 residues. CDR1 and CDR2 from the germline V gene are MNHEY and SMNVEV (reference sequence). The CDR3 reads CASSFTRSMTQYF. DNA for the CDR3: TGTGCCAGCAGTTTTACACGGAGCATGACCCAGTACTTC.

The chain carries TRBV7-2 and TRBJ1-5; no firm D call. The CDR3 is made up of 15 amino acids. V gave up 0 bases and J gave up 3 bases, with 9 bases separating them. Germline lookup yields CDR1 SGHTA and CDR2 FQGNSA. This chain's CDR3 is CASSLAWGYNQPQHF. CDR3 bases: TGTGCCAGCAGCTTAGCGTGGGGTTACAATCAGCCCCAGCATTTT.

The chain has TRBV5-1 and TRBJ2-7; 7 bases are a match to TRBD2. V trimming: 5 bases; J trimming: 9 bases; junction bases outside the gene matches: 17. Germline CDR1 SGHRS, CDR2 YFSETQ. This CDR3 spans 15 amino acids. CDR3 region: CASSGLGGPPVGQYF. CDR3 nucleotides: TGCGCCAGCAGTGGTTTGGGAGGGCCACCTGTCGGGCAGTACTTC.

The gene calls are TRBV28 and TRBJ1-2, with unresolved D. The germline gives CDR1 MDHEN, CDR2 SYDVKM. The CDR3 has 12 amino acids. Trimming removed 4 bases at V and 1 base at J, with 4 bases between. Written as DNA, the CDR3 is TGTGCCAGCAGTTCCAATAACTATGGCTACACCTTC. Residues: CASSSNNYGYTF.

The V gene is TRBV7-6, the J gene TRBJ2-7; 9 positions match TRBD1. J was trimmed by 0 bases and V by 3 bases; bases with no gene match: 6. The germline CDR1 and CDR2 sequences are SGHVS and FNYEAQ. There are 16 residues in the CDR3. The CDR3 here is CASSLAAGQGSYEQYF. The DNA for the CDR3 is TGTGCCAGCAGCTTGGCCGCGGGACAGGGCTCCTACGAGCAGTACTTC.

This clone was counted once. J is TRBJ2-3 and V is TRBV19; 10 nucleotides line up with TRBD2. Trimming at V came to 4 bases and at J to 1 base, leaving 5 bases not matched to a gene. CDR3 size: 16 residues. Germline V gene data show CDR1 as LNHDA and CDR2 as SQIVND (reference sequence). CDR3 sequence: CASSTLAGGGTDTQYF. The DNA of the CDR3 is TGTGCCAGTAGTACCTTAGCGGGAGGTGGCACAGATACGCAGTATTTT.

This clone was recorded a few times. The chain recombines TRBV15 with TRBJ2-2; weak D call: TRBD2 (6 bases). The germline V gene encodes CDR1 LNHNV and CDR2 YYDKDF (reference sequence). This CDR3 contains 16 residues. Trimming pared 5 bases from V and 3 bases from J, leaving 16 bases between. The CDR3 DNA sequence: TGTGCCACCAGCGGGGTGGGGGGAAAGGACACCGGGGAGCTGTTTTTT. Protein: CATSGVGGKDTGELFF.